The clone carrying this T cell receptor (beta chain) was seen just once. Methods used by the authors: Estimation of nucleated cell counts was performed using reference gene primer amplification. This table comes from immunoSEQ multiplex PCR, and its TCRdb copy is limited to in-frame clones, with some not included. The DNA was the basis for D and trimming; V, J and clone size are from that table. The table includes 170,000 or so clones, roughly 84% detected once. This CDR3 has 15 residues. The V gene's germline CDR1 is SGHTA and CDR2 FQGTGA. The V and J ends lost 5 bases and 8 bases respectively, with 19 bases between them. The sample is drawn from a study of blood T cell repertoires in COVID-19. Looking at the study overall: COVID-19 samples collected from the United States, Italy and Spain covered acute and convalescent phases. Sources were T cells, B-cell-depleted T cells, or PBMCs; the material itself was cDNA or gDNA.

The chain carries TRBV7-3 and TRBJ2-1; possible D gene TRBD2, 6 bases. The receptor was isolated from a young man with active or convalescent COVID-19. Sequenced input: peripheral blood. The CDR3 DNA is TGTGCCAGCAGCCCGGGCTACGGGGGTAGAGATGAGCAGTTCTTC. Protein sequence: CASSPGYGGRDEQFF.